The sequence of this T cell receptor (beta chain) was determined in a study of tissue T cells after allogeneic stem cell transplantation. GI sites, liver, skin and spleen were taken after median 9.75 post-mortem hours. Profiling relied on immunoSEQ multiplex PCR, and the TCRdb table lists in-frame clones only, not all of them. This sample has around 4,000 clones, with just under 75% found just once. On this clone itself: Its antigen is unknown.

Study observations and caveats: Within patients, tissue anatomy strongly shaped TCR repertoire composition. Across patients, clones rarely overlapped, yet motif clusters were shared tissue-specifically.

CDR3 size: 20 residues. Germline assignment: CDR1 GTSNPN and CDR2 SVGIG (reference sequence). Germline trimming cut 0 bases from V and 0 bases from J; bases unmatched to any gene: 19. The origin of this receptor is a woman aged 18 to 50 with breast cancer. The V call is TRBV30, the J call TRBJ1-1; TRBD1 matches at 7 bases. This sample comprised left colon tissue, obtained at autopsy. The CDR3 here is CAWSVQLSYRDSNMNTEAFF. In nucleotides, the CDR3 is TGTGCCTGGAGTGTACAGTTGTCGTACAGGGACAGTAATATGAACACTGAAGCTTTCTTT.